Sequencing of this TCR beta chain was carried out in a study of identical twins (dated by TCRdb to between 2015 and 2016). A note on the overall study: TCR alpha and beta repertoires from monozygotic twins, unrelated adults of various ages and cord blood were deep-sequenced to test whether fetal clonotypes persist. Replicate twin experiments were performed at different times using different library preparation protocols to rule out contamination. General study outcomes and caveats: In beta out-of-frame sequences, excess twin sharing was weaker, because having fewer shared sequences lowered the signal-to-noise ratio. Conclusions relied on cross-sectional statistical analysis, since the same donors could not be followed over many years. Invariant T cells such as MAIT and iNKT could partly confound zero-insertion analyses, although diverse VJ usage argued against such confounding for most clonotypes. Abundant cord blood beta clonotypes carried fewer insertions; young adult naive repertoires showed a weaker similar trend, while memory repertoires showed none. Compared with coincidental sharing between unrelated individuals, an excess of low generation-probability sequences was observed among out-of-frame TCR alpha sequences shared between twins. In monozygotic twins, recombination models systematically underestimated out-of-frame TCR alpha sharing, but the models matched the sharing seen between unrelated individuals.

Details on this clonotype: Its cognate antigen has yet to be identified. No base qualities exist here, and no much larger clone lies one base off it.

The library was obtained by 5' RACE. The sequencer was an Illumina HiSeq 2000. Template switching introduced a universal primer binding site; the final cDNA contained a unique molecular identifier, enabling accurate counting of TCR cDNA molecules. First-strand cDNA for TCR alpha and beta chains was synthesized from specific primers in the conserved constant-segment region. To control for contamination, every cDNA library was double barcoded, receiving both a SMART-Mk sample barcode and Illumina barcodes. TruSeq adapter sequences along with Illumina sample barcodes were introduced in two successive PCR steps. TCR alpha and beta cDNA libraries were sequenced on the Illumina HiSeq platform with custom primers. The original pipeline was this. Unique molecular identifiers were extracted from raw reads with MiGEC, and CDR3 positions were determined with MiXCR. For each individual, recombination models were inferred using an EM algorithm with the repgenHMM and IGoR tools. The tcR package in R was used for shared clonotype analysis, with sharing normalized by the product of cloneset sizes. To study raw recombination free of thymic and clonal selection effects, out-of-frame nonproductive sequences were analyzed. Clones were called with MiXCR by TCRdb after fastp trimmed the public reads at Q25, and only in-frame beta chains were retained. Entries are consolidated by CDR3 protein sequence, retaining the most common genes and DNA. TCRdb, not the original authors, processed these V and J calls. This sample holds around 570,000 distinct CDR3 sequences; just under 10% were observed only once. The ten largest make up roughly 3.2% of the sample.

Trimming removed 7 bases from V and 5 bases from J; the gene matches leave 11 bases unexplained. According to the germline V gene, CDR1 reads MNHNS and CDR2 reads SASEGT. The CDR3 numbers 16 residues from cysteine through phenylalanine. Only the CDR3 portion is preserved as DNA: 48 bases, with reading frame beginning at the first base. All donors were healthy Caucasians. Three pairs of female monozygotic twins, all aged roughly 18 to 30 years, made up the twin cohort. Peripheral blood mononuclear cells were the source from which RNA for the TCR libraries was isolated. These data were also reused for a study on yellow fever vaccine responses in identical twins. Drawing on the second study: According to the authors, the vaccine-induced T cell response in identical twins seemed to be partly convergent and partly specific to each individual. In the study, vaccine-responding T cell clones were precisely tracked in identical twins.

This chain joins TRBV6-1 to TRBJ2-1; TRBD1 aligns with 10 central bases. This TCR derives from a woman under 30 in good health. Sequencing was performed on PBMCs. The nucleotides read TGTGCCAGCACCCACCGGGCGGGACAGGGGAACAATGAGCAGTTCTTC. This codes for CASTHRAGQGNNEQFF.